This TCR beta chain is drawn from a study of T cells in localized non-small cell lung cancer. The table came from immunoSEQ multiplex PCR; TCRdb's copy has only in-frame clones and leaves some out. This table holds 50,000 to 75,000 clones, roughly 92% found once. The CDR3 has 11 amino acids. V lost 8 bases and J 5 bases, leaving 10 bases between the germline ends. Germline assignment: CDR1 SEHNR and CDR2 FQNEAQ (reference sequence). As regards this clone: What it recognizes is unknown.

Broader study findings: Adjacent lung had a median roughly 60 of the 100 largest tumor clones.

This chain connects TRBV7-9 to TRBJ2-7; D ambiguous. This sample comprised peripheral blood, obtained before any cancer treatment. The clonotype was recovered from a man aged 40 to 69 with stage I lung adenocarcinoma. The CDR3 here is CASGRGNEQYF. As DNA, the CDR3 is TGTGCCAGCGGTCGAGGCAACGAGCAGTACTTC. The variable domain in full, completed from reference TRBV7-9 and TRBJ2-7, reads DTGVSQNPRHKITKRGQNVTFRCDPISEHNRLYWYRQTLGQGPEFLTYFQNEAQLEKSRLLSDRFSAERPKGSFSTLEIQRTEQGDSAMYLCASGRGNEQYFGPGTRLTVT.